Given below is one T cell receptor (beta chain) in context. What it recognizes is unknown. The CDR3 is 14 residues long. V lost 0 bases and J lost 8, with 16 bases in between. Germline V gene sequence: CDR1 SQVTM, CDR2 ANQGSEA. Expressed TCRB transcripts were sequenced because the entire RNA isolate underwent reverse transcription. Measured with immunoSEQ multiplex PCR; TCRdb has only the in-frame clones, and not every one. The sample holds 350,000 to 400,000 clones, roughly 16% seen once. The sample is drawn from a study of beta chain features in type 1 diabetes. About the study: Age, gender, cell numbers and subset yield matched between patients and controls.

Study-level points and caveats: Sampled from patients, naive, central memory and Treg TCRB repertoires appeared more similar than those sampled from healthy donors.

The source of this sequence is a woman aged 18-35 years in good health. The sample was naive CD4+ T cells from blood. The rearrangement joins TRBV29-1 to TRBJ1-1; no clear D gene. The CDR3 sequence is CSVEDRGVQGEAFF. Here the CDR3 DNA reads TGCAGCGTTGAAGATCGCGGGGTACAAGGGGAAGCTTTCTTT.